A selection of T cell receptor beta chains follows, all from one sample in a study of response to subunit inactivated influenza vaccine. TCRdb independently ran MiXCR on the RT-PCR reads; one entry per CDR3 protein. The table records approximately 170,000 distinct CDR3 sequences, roughly 12% of them present only once. This sample was also put to use in a study of T cells expressing NK-cell markers.

The sample consisted of CD8+ T cells sorted from PBMCs, taken about 13 days after vaccination. Receptors were obtained from a man between 50 and 59 years old who received an inactivated influenza vaccine. CDR3s include the opening cysteine and the closing phenylalanine or tryptophan. The D gene is left open where the match is weak.

V gene	D gene	J gene	CDR3 protein
TRBV3-1	-	TRBJ2-7	CASSQVTSVAEQYF
TRBV15	-	TRBJ1-1	CATRAGENTEAFF
TRBV20-1	-	TRBJ2-3	CSLPLVSAGTDTQYF
TRBV4-2	TRBD2	TRBJ2-7	CASSRILAGGSEQYF
TRBV14	-	TRBJ2-4	CASSNDREETKNIQYF
TRBV20-1	-	TRBJ1-6	CSARPADWDNSPLHF
TRBV20-1	-	TRBJ1-2	CSGGPQADENYGYTF
TRBV6-2/TRBV6-3	-	TRBJ2-1	CASNAGTPYNEQFF
TRBV10-3	-	TRBJ2-7	CAISSVGEQYF
TRBV19	-	TRBJ2-5	CASSSYNFDGFSKETQYF
TRBV10-3	TRBD1	TRBJ2-7	CAISEAGTGTYEQYF
TRBV7-9	TRBD2	TRBJ2-2	CASSPTSGGAFGELFF
TRBV7-8	-	TRBJ2-5	CASSSRGGGTEETQYF
TRBV5-5	-	TRBJ2-5	CASSLFQDQETQYF
TRBV28	TRBD2	TRBJ2-2	CASSFLAGNTGELFF
TRBV7-8	-	TRBJ2-6	CASSLPPSGGANVLTF
TRBV2	TRBD1	TRBJ1-4	CASMTGYATNEKLFF
TRBV6-6	TRBD1	TRBJ2-5	CASRRQGRETQYF
TRBV5-1	-	TRBJ2-3	CASSLVASESTDTQYF
TRBV12-3/TRBV12-4	TRBD1	TRBJ2-1	CASSFGTDYNEQFF
TRBV9	-	TRBJ1-2	CASSVEVVPLDGYTF
TRBV6-5	-	TRBJ1-6	CASSYKDPANSPLHF
TRBV25-1	-	TRBJ1-1	CASTPGVMNTEAFF
TRBV4-3	TRBD1	TRBJ2-5	CASSPDRDQGETQYF
TRBV4-1	-	TRBJ1-5	CASSQDRAAWGNQPQHF
TRBV4-1	TRBD2	TRBJ2-1	CASSQVTSGAVSVF
TRBV27	-	TRBJ2-2	CASSWGATGELFF
TRBV12-3/TRBV12-4	-	TRBJ2-5	CASTSSLGTQYF
TRBV7-9	-	TRBJ2-7	CASSFRDLAYEQYF
TRBV7-9	-	TRBJ2-7	CASSPHRRVREGEQYF
TRBV6-2/TRBV6-3	TRBD1	TRBJ1-1	CASSKPGQAAQAFF
TRBV5-1	-	TRBJ2-1	CASSYRDVDEQFF
TRBV29-1	TRBD2	TRBJ2-1	CSVEGLAGDNEQFF
TRBV11-1	TRBD1	TRBJ1-2	CASSYRTGDFVDGYTF
TRBV20-1	TRBD1	TRBJ1-1	CSVLDRGNTEAFF
TRBV12-3/TRBV12-4	-	TRBJ2-5	CASSLSGGPQETQYF
TRBV3-1	-	TRBJ2-1	CASSRKGMGYNEQFF
TRBV4-3	-	TRBJ2-7	CASSQEKGLTYEQYF
TRBV13	TRBD2	TRBJ2-1	CASSVLAGGPYNEQFF
TRBV6-5	-	TRBJ1-2	CASSYSKGTLYGYTF
TRBV12-3/TRBV12-4	-	TRBJ2-5	CASSLVGPETQYF
TRBV6-2/TRBV6-3	-	TRBJ2-1	CASSYLGQYNEQFF
TRBV6-5	TRBD1	TRBJ2-2	CASSSGTGGTGELFF
TRBV12-3/TRBV12-4	-	TRBJ2-1	CASSTWAGSDNEQFF
TRBV7-6	TRBD2	TRBJ2-7	CASSSFGTSGGSYEQYF
TRBV6-8	TRBD1	TRBJ2-7	CASSWDRGRFYEQYF
TRBV19	-	TRBJ1-5	CASKRGLGNQPQHF